The rows below give T cell receptor beta chains drawn from one sample of a study of blood T cell repertoires in COVID-19. Some clones are missing from TCRdb's copy, which holds only in-frame ones; the method was immunoSEQ multiplex PCR. Of around 63,000 clones listed, roughly two thirds are singletons. The sequencing input was peripheral blood. These receptors originate from a woman in her 70s with COVID-19, enrolled during active disease. The CDR3 runs from the conserved cysteine through the conserved F or W.

v_gene	j_gene	CDR3aa
TRBV4-2	TRBJ1-3	CASSQVGLSGNTIYF
TRBV7-8	TRBJ1-5	CASSLVAWGVGNQPQHF
TRBV7-2	TRBJ2-1	CASSLSRTTVKFF
TRBV5-1	TRBJ1-1	CASSLVGGFNTEAFF
TRBV15	TRBJ1-5	CATSTGGNQPQHF
TRBV29-1	TRBJ2-2	CSVGAGRDAGTGELFF
TRBV4-1	TRBJ2-1	CASSQDRGSGGPYNEQFF
TRBV11-3	TRBJ1-3	CASDTTTGKTNTIYF
TRBV7-2	TRBJ1-2	CASSSDRGAYGYTF
TRBV18	TRBJ1-5	CASSPVSRFNQPQHF
TRBV4-1	TRBJ2-7	CASSQDYRITYEQYF
TRBV21-1	TRBJ2-4	CASSKERTGGDYAKNIQYF
TRBV4-1	TRBJ1-2	CASSQDPGSEYGYTF
TRBV10-3	TRBJ1-6	CAISEIINSPLHF
TRBV7-9	TRBJ1-1	CASSLGQGASGTEAFF
TRBV27	TRBJ1-4	CASSRVGGTNEKLFF
TRBV3-1/TRBV3-2	TRBJ1-1	CASSRDRVMNTEAFF
TRBV11-3	TRBJ2-5	CASSLRGTSGSNYQETQYF
TRBV19	TRBJ2-1	CASSMASGYNEQFF
TRBV6-1	TRBJ2-7	CASSEAPMQRGGTYEQYF
TRBV9	TRBJ2-3	CASSASGMGRDTQYF
TRBV7-3	TRBJ1-1	CASSIVQGSEAFF
TRBV7-2	TRBJ1-3	CASSLGAGGPSGNTIYF